What follows describes a single TCR beta chain. The protocol was immunoSEQ multiplex PCR, while the TCRdb copy is restricted to in-frame clones and leaves out a portion. The sample yields more than 200,000 clones, 88% seen once. CDR1 is SGHTA and CDR2 is FQGNSA in the germline V gene. Losses at the gene ends were 3 bases for V and 4 bases for J; bases not matched to a gene: 9. The CDR3 extends over 15 amino acids. The sample belongs to a study of blood T cell repertoires in COVID-19. The clonotype originates from a human donor in a cohort sampled during active COVID-19. Sample: peripheral blood. The V call is TRBV7-2, the J call TRBJ2-7, with 7 bases identical to TRBD2. The CDR3 reads CASSFRGLIPYEQYF. In DNA form, the CDR3 reads TGTGCCAGCAGCTTCCGGGGACTAATCCCGTACGAGCAGTACTTC. Filled out from reference TRBV7-2 and TRBJ2-7, the complete variable domain reads GAGVSQSPSNKVTEKGKDVELRCDPISGHTALYWYRQSLGQGLEFLIYFQGNSAPDKSGLPSDRFSAERTGGSVSTLTIQRTQQEDSAVYLCASSFRGLIPYEQYFGPGTRLTVT.